This T cell receptor beta chain was obtained from a study of somatic mutations in cytotoxic T cells in rheumatoid arthritis. TCRdb's copy holds only in-frame clones and misses some; the assay was immunoSEQ multiplex PCR. The sample carries 8,000 to 8,500 clones, 60% to 80% recorded once. The CDR3 loop spans 16 amino acids. Germline values: CDR1 MDHEN, CDR2 SYDVKM. Trimming pared 0 bases from V and 4 bases from J, leaving 16 bases between. Sample: CD8+ T cells sorted from blood. This clonotype was obtained from an adult with rheumatoid arthritis. The gene calls are TRBV28 and TRBJ2-7, with D perhaps matching TRBD1 or TRBD2 (5 bases each). The CDR3 loop is CASSLWDFGTAYEQYF. CDR3 in DNA: TGTGCCAGCAGTTTATGGGATTTTGGGACGGCGTACGAGCAGTACTTC.